One sample yielded the 26 T cell receptor beta chains listed below, sequenced in a study of T cells in Graves' hyperthyroidism and ophthalmopathy. RNA transcripts gave rise to amplified TCR beta CDR3 regions. Carried out on the TCR CDR3, a first-round RT-PCR used the HTBI primer set. TCRdb fed the multiplex PCR reads into MiXCR, producing one record per CDR3 protein. The sample includes about 710,000 distinct CDR3 sequences, about a sixth of them seen just once. The sequenced material came from blood. The source is a man in his late teens or twenties with Graves' hyperthyroidism.

This rearrangement joins TRBV10-3 to TRBJ2-1; 11 bases align to TRBD2. CDR1 and CDR2 (germline): ENHRY, SYGVKD. CDR3 size: 16 residues. V shed 4 bases, J shed 9 bases, and the junction held 11 bases outside the gene matches. The CDR3: CAISGRIAGGIVEQFF. CDR3 sequence (DNA): TGTGCCATCAGTGGGAGAATAGCGGGAGGGATTGTTGAGCAGTTCTTC.

The chain carries TRBV11-1 and TRBJ2-6; no reliable D call. CDR1 and CDR2 (germline): SGHAT, FQDESV (reference sequence). The CDR3 contains 16 residues. V was trimmed by 2 bases and J by 4 bases, leaving 12 bases between them. The CDR3 here is CASSLYGVAGANVLTF. The CDR3 region has the DNA TGTGCCAGCAGCTTATATGGTGTGGCGGGGGCCAACGTCCTGACTTTC.

This rearrangement joins TRBV5-6 to TRBJ1-2, with 9 bases fitting TRBD1. Germline V CDR1 and CDR2: SGHDT, YYEEEE. V shed 4 bases, J shed 4 bases, and the junction held 8 bases outside the gene matches. This CDR3 region has 15 residues. The CDR3 DNA sequence: TGTGCCAGCAGCGCCCGGGACAGGGAAGCCTATGGCTACACCTTC. Amino acids: CASSARDREAYGYTF.

This clonotype was seen at least ten times. The V call is TRBV7-3, the J call TRBJ2-2; 10 nucleotides agree with TRBD2. The CDR3 is made up of 16 amino acids. The germline V gene encodes CDR1 SGHTA and CDR2 FQGTGA. Trimming took 1 base from V and 6 from J; bases not matched to a gene: 5. CDR3 residues: CASSLNAAGGPGELFF. In DNA form, the CDR3 reads TGTGCCAGCAGCTTAAATGCAGCGGGAGGGCCCGGGGAGCTGTTTTTT. The variable domain in full, completed from reference TRBV7-3 and TRBJ2-2, reads GAGVSQTPSNKVTEKGKYVELRCDPISGHTALYWYRQSLGQGPEFLIYFQGTGAADDSGLPNDRFFAVRPEGSVSTLKIQRTERGDSAVYLCASSLNAAGGPGELFFGEGSRLTVL.

Many counts were recorded for this clonotype. This chain uses TRBV28 with TRBJ1-5; the D is unclear. Trimming stripped 3 bases from V and 2 bases from J, with 11 bases between. The germline CDR1 and CDR2 sequences are MDHEN and SYDVKM. The CDR3 contains 15 residues. The CDR3 bases are TGTGCCAGCAGTTTGTCATTGGGTGGCAATCAGCCCCAGCATTTT. Protein sequence: CASSLSLGGNQPQHF.

This clonotype was seen a handful of times. The chain is built from TRBV27 and TRBJ2-7; no clear D. Germline V CDR1 and CDR2: MNHEY, SMNVEV (reference sequence). V lost 8 bases and J 6 bases, leaving 17 bases between the germline ends. The CDR3 covers 13 residues. The CDR3, as DNA: TGTGCCAGCGCATCAGTCATCGCGACCGAGCAGTACTTC. This gives the protein CASASVIATEQYF.

This clonotype appeared many times. The chain couples TRBV28 to TRBJ2-5; 8 bases fit TRBD1. Germline CDR1 MDHEN, CDR2 SYDVKM. The CDR3 is 13 amino acids. V lost 9 bases and J lost 4; bases outside the gene matches: 7. The CDR3 region has the DNA TGTGCCAGTCGTAGACAGGGGACAGAGACCCAGTACTTC. Translated: CASRRQGTETQYF.

V usage is TRBV10-3 and J usage is TRBJ1-1; D unclear. The germline V and J ends were trimmed by 3 bases and 0 bases, with 5 bases remaining between them. This CDR3 has 13 residues. Germline V gene sequence: CDR1 ENHRY, CDR2 SYGVKD. The CDR3 is CAISEQMNTEAFF. CDR3 nucleotides: TGTGCCATCAGTGAACAGATGAACACTGAAGCTTTCTTT.

This clonotype has a count of ten or more. The chain uses TRBV12-3 or TRBV12-4 and TRBJ2-1, with unresolved D. The CDR3 spans 14 residues. With 7 bases removed from V and 4 bases from J, the gap between germline ends came to 14 bases. The CDR3 DNA follows: TGTGCCAGCATGTCCATGGCAGGTTACAATGAGCAGTTCTTC. Translating gives CASMSMAGYNEQFF.

The J gene is TRBJ2-3, the V gene TRBV24-1; maybe TRBD1 (6 bases). Between the trimmed V and J ends, which lost 2 bases and 4 bases, there was a span of 15 bases. The CDR3 covers 16 residues. CDR1 and CDR2 (germline): KGHDR, SFDVKD. The CDR3 nucleotides are TGTGCCACCAGTGATTCGACAGGATTCGGCGCAGATACGCAGTATTTT. It is translated as CATSDSTGFGADTQYF.

This clonotype was picked up many times. The J gene is TRBJ1-4, the V gene TRBV30, with 10 bases aligning to TRBD1. The CDR3 is 14 residues long. Germline loops: CDR1 GTSNPN, CDR2 SVGIG (reference sequence). The J segment lost 8 bases and the V segment lost 1 base, leaving 4 bases of the junction unmatched. CDR3 region: CAWSDGTGEEKLFF. As DNA, the CDR3 is TGTGCCTGGAGTGATGGGACAGGGGAGGAAAAACTGTTTTTT.

Only a few counts were recorded for this clonotype. This sequence joins TRBV29-1 and TRBJ2-7, with 10 bases matching TRBD2. The junction had 1 base not matched to a gene; V was cut back by 4 bases and J by 1 base. Germline V gene data show CDR1 as SQVTM and CDR2 as ANQGSEA. The CDR3 extends over 13 amino acids. Written as DNA, the CDR3 is TGCAGCGTTGTACTAGCGGGGTCCTACGAGCAGTACTTC. It codes for CSVVLAGSYEQYF.

This clonotype was seen more than once but under ten times. The chain carries TRBV5-5 and TRBJ2-5; 8 positions agree with TRBD1. V trimming: 3 bases; J trimming: 5 bases; junction bases outside the gene matches: 6. Germline CDR1 reads SGHKS; CDR2 reads YYEKEE (reference sequence). The CDR3 contains 14 residues. Here the CDR3 DNA reads TGTGCCAGCAGCTCTTGGACAGGGAGGGAGACCCAGTACTTC. It codes for CASSSWTGRETQYF.

This clonotype was observed many times. The rearrangement joins TRBV11-3 to TRBJ2-7; 9 bases are shared with TRBD1. The CDR3 has 14 amino acids. CDR1 and CDR2 from the germline V gene are SGHNT and YENEEA. The trim removed 5 bases at V and 5 bases at J, leaving 7 bases unmatched. The CDR3 region has the DNA TGTGCCAGCAGCGTACAGGGGGCTTTCCACGAGCAGTACTTC. It encodes CASSVQGAFHEQYF.

The genes are TRBV28 and TRBJ1-2; TRBD1 aligns across 10 bases. The CDR3 is made up of 17 amino acids. Per the germline V gene, CDR1 is MDHEN and CDR2 is SYDVKM. V was pared by 3 bases and J by 4 bases, with 11 bases of the junction left unmatched. The CDR3 DNA reads as TGTGCCAGCAGTTTCATAGGTGGGACAGGGGACCTCTATGGCTACACCTTC. Protein product: CASSFIGGTGDLYGYTF.

V is TRBV11-1 and J is TRBJ2-1; 8 bases match TRBD2. CDR1 is SGHAT and CDR2 is FQDESV in the germline V gene (reference sequence). The CDR3 has 15 amino acids. V lost 1 base and J lost 8; bases outside the gene matches: 7. CDR3 protein: CASSLDGRGKDEQFF. The CDR3 DNA sequence: TGTGCCAGCAGCTTAGACGGGAGGGGGAAGGATGAGCAGTTCTTC.

In this sample, this clonotype turned up many times. The chain has TRBV27 and TRBJ2-1, with 7 positions matching TRBD2. The germline V gene encodes CDR1 MNHEY and CDR2 SMNVEV (reference sequence). The J segment lost 4 bases and the V segment lost 6 bases, leaving 9 bases of the junction unmatched. The CDR3 consists of 15 residues. The CDR3 sequence: CASSKGGPKYNEQFF. The CDR3 DNA reads TGTGCCAGCAGCAAGGGAGGGCCGAAATACAATGAGCAGTTCTTC.

V gene TRBV24-1 combines with J gene TRBJ2-2; TRBD1 aligns across 8 bases. V lost 7 bases to trimming and J lost 6 bases; unmatched junction nucleotides: 6. Germline V lookup: CDR1 KGHDR, CDR2 SFDVKD. This CDR3 comprises 14 residues. CDR3 nucleotide sequence: TGTGCCACCAGAGGACAGGGTGTCTCCGGGGAGCTGTTTTTT. Its protein is CATRGQGVSGELFF.

This clonotype has more than one count but fewer than ten. The gene calls are TRBV4-3 and TRBJ2-1; 7 nucleotides agree with TRBD2. V gave up 1 base and J gave up 3 bases; unmatched junction bases: 3. CDR3 size: 15 residues. From germline, CDR1 is LGHNA and CDR2 YSLEER. The CDR3 bases are TGCGCCAGCAGCCAAGGCGGGAGTGGCTACAATGAGCAGTTCTTC. It codes for CASSQGGSGYNEQFF.

The table lists this clonotype with many counts. V is TRBV20-1 and J is TRBJ2-3; weak D call: TRBD2 (6 bases). The CDR3 runs 17 residues. CDR1 is DFQATT and CDR2 is SNEGSKA in the germline V gene (reference sequence). Trimming removed 5 bases at V and 2 bases at J, with 23 bases between. CDR3 region: CSADPRTSRLNTDTQYF. The DNA for the CDR3 is TGCAGTGCTGACCCGAGAACTAGCCGGCTCAACACAGATACGCAGTATTTT.

This clonotype was recorded at least ten times. CDR3 DNA: TGTGCCAGCAGCTTAGTCGCTTTTAGCGGGAGTGGGAAGACCCAGTACTTC. It translates to CASSLVAFSGSGKTQYF. The V gene is TRBV7-8, the J gene TRBJ2-5; 9 bases align to TRBD2. CDR3 size: 17 residues. The V gene's germline CDR1 is SGHVS and CDR2 FQNEAQ. V lost 1 base, J lost 6 bases, and 12 bases stayed unmatched.

The sample holds many counts of this clonotype. The gene calls are TRBV2 and TRBJ2-5; 8 bases are shared with TRBD2. Germline CDR1 is SNHLY and CDR2 is FYNNEI. V lost 8 bases, J lost 1 base, and 9 bases stayed unmatched. The CDR3 contains 15 residues. Here the CDR3 DNA reads TGTGCCAGCGAGGAGGGTAGCGGGACCCAAGAGACCCAGTACTTC. Its translation is CASEEGSGTQETQYF.

The chain carries TRBV25-1 and TRBJ1-1, with 9 positions matching TRBD1. Germline V gene lookup returns CDR1 MGHDK and CDR2 SYGVNS. V dropped 4 bases and J dropped 7; count of bases not matched to a gene: 4. The CDR3 sequence is 13 residues long. The CDR3 DNA reads as TGTGCCAGCAGTGGTGACAGGGGGATTGAAGCTTTCTTT. As protein: CASSGDRGIEAFF.

The rearrangement links TRBV5-1 to TRBJ1-1; perhaps TRBD1 as D (5 bases). The germline V gene has CDR1 SGHRS and CDR2 YFSETQ. The CDR3 is 16 amino acids. V was trimmed by 4 bases and J by 0 bases, leaving 16 bases between them. CDR3 loop: CASSTGGGPMNTEAFF. Here the CDR3 DNA reads TGCGCCAGCAGCACCGGCGGGGGACCCATGAACACTGAAGCTTTCTTT.

This clonotype was observed many times. The rearrangement uses TRBV11-2 and TRBJ2-2; TRBD1 aligns across 9 bases. CDR3 length: 15 residues. Looked up from germline, CDR1 is SGHAT and CDR2 is FQNNGV. Trimming took 5 bases from V and 5 from J; bases not matched to a gene: 6. The CDR3 sequence: CASSPRDRETGELFF. In DNA form, the CDR3 reads TGTGCCAGCAGCCCCCGGGACAGGGAGACCGGGGAGCTGTTTTTT.

In this sample, this clonotype turned up many times. The V and J genes are TRBV20-1 and TRBJ2-7; TRBD1 matches 10 bases. V lost 6 bases and J lost 1; bases outside the gene matches: 6. Germline assignment: CDR1 DFQATT and CDR2 SNEGSKA (reference sequence). There are 14 residues in the CDR3. The CDR3 protein is CSAPDRGASYEQYF. CDR3 coding DNA: TGCAGTGCGCCGGACAGGGGGGCGTCCTACGAGCAGTACTTC.